This paragraph covers one T cell receptor (beta chain) sequence. Its specificity is unknown. The source of the sample is a study of OX40 agonist ivuxolimab in advanced cancers. Study background: Six ivuxolimab dose levels, 0.01 to 10 mg/kg, were given intravenously every 2 weeks. Dose-escalation patients suffered from hepatocellular carcinoma, melanoma, renal cell or head and neck cancer. Study conclusions and caveats: More expanded clones were seen, on average, in CD8+ T cells than in CD4+. Clones of CD4+ and CD8+ blood T cells grew by week 6 at doses of 0.1 to 3.0 mg/kg.

Germline V gives CDR1 LNHNV, CDR2 YYDKDF (reference sequence). CDR3 length: 15 residues. The V and J ends lost 0 bases and 6 bases respectively, with 12 bases between them. Sequenced by immunoSEQ multiplex PCR; TCRdb stores in-frame clones only, minus some. There are about 94,000 clones in the sample; around nine tenths occur only once, and around 0.3% lies in the top ten. The sample in question was CD4+ or CD8+ T cells sorted from blood, obtained in a trial of the OX40 agonist ivuxolimab. The sequence was obtained from an adult with an advanced solid tumor such as melanoma, head and neck, liver or kidney cancer. The J gene is TRBJ2-1, the V gene TRBV15; the D is unclear. The CDR3 sequence: CATSREAVTPNEQFF. For the CDR3, the DNA is TGTGCCACCAGCAGAGAGGCGGTCACCCCCAATGAGCAGTTCTTC.